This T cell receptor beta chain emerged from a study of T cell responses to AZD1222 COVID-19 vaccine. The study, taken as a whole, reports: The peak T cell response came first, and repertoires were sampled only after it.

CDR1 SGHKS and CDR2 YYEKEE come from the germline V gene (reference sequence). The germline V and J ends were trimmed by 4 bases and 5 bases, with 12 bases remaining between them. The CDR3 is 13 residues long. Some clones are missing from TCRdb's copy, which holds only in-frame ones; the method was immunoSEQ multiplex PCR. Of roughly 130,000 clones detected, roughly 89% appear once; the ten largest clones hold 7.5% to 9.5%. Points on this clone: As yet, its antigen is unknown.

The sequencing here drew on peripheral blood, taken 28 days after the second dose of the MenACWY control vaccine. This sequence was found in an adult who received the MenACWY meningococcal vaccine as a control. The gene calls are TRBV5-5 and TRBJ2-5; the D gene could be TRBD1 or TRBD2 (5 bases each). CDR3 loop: CASSRGDSETQYF. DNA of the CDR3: TGTGCCAGCAGCAGAGGGGATTCGGAGACCCAGTACTTC.